This note documents a single T cell receptor beta chain sequence. Its target is not known. The germline V and J ends were trimmed by 4 bases and 2 bases, with 8 bases remaining between them. The CDR3 totals 12 residues. CDR1 and CDR2 (germline): SQVTM, ANQGSEA. Each patient relapsed following autologous stem cell transplantation, and prior brentuximab vedotin exposure differed. The sample comes from a study of PD-1 blockade in classical Hodgkin lymphoma. Method: immunoSEQ multiplex PCR; TCRdb's copy keeps in-frame clones and lacks some. The profile shows tens of thousands of clones, approximately 84% of them singletons. Whole-study findings and limits: Baseline TCR diversity was reportedly lower in newly diagnosed patients than healthy donors. With CD4+ cells, TCR diversity rose significantly by C4D1, but not with CD8+ cells. Why repertoires differed is undefined; disease activity or prior therapy possibly contributed.

The sample here was peripheral blood mononuclear cells (PBMCs), taken at baseline. The chain uses TRBV29-1 and TRBJ1-1; D not certain. The receptor's source is a human donor with classical Hodgkin lymphoma. The DNA for the CDR3 is TGCAGCGTTGTGTTGGGAAACACTGAAGCTTTCTTT. Translated, it gives CSVVLGNTEAFF.